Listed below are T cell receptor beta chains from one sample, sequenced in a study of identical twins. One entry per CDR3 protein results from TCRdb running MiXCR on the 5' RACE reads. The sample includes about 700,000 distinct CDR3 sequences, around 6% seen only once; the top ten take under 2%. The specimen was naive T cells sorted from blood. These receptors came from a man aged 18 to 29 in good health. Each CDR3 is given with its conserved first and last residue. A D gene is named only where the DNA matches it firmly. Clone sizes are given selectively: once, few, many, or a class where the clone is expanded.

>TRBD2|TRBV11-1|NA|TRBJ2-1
TGTGCCAGCAGCTTAGCGGTGTTAGCGGGAGGAGATTACAATGAGCAGTTCTTC
CASSLAVLAGGDYNEQFF
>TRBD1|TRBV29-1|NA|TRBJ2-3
TGCAGCGTTGTTGGGACAGGGGTTTCAGATACGCAGTATTTT
CSVVGTGVSDTQYF
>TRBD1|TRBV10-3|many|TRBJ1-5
TGTGCCATCAGTGAGTCTGGGACAGGGAATCAGCCCCAGCATTTT
CAISESGTGNQPQHF
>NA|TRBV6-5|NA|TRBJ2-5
TGTGCCAGCAGTTACGTCCGGGGAGCACAGGAGACCCAGTACTTC
CASSYVRGAQETQYF
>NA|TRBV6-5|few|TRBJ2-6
TGTGCCAGCAGTTACTCGGGACGGAGCTCTGGGGCCAACGTCCTGACTTTC
CASSYSGRSSGANVLTF
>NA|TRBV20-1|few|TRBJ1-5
TGCAGTGCTATAAGCGGACCCAATCAGCCCCAGCATTTT
CSAISGPNQPQHF
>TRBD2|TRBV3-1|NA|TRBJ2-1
TGTGCCAGCAGCCCCTTTGCGGGAGCGACCTACAATGAGCAGTTCTTC
CASSPFAGATYNEQFF
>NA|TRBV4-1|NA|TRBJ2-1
TGCGCCAGCAGCCAAACGGGGCCGGGCAATGAGCAGTTCTTC
CASSQTGPGNEQFF
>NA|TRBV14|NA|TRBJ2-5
TGTGCCAGCAGCCATTCAGGAATTAGCGCCGCTCGTAGGACCCAGTACTTC
CASSHSGISAARRTQYF
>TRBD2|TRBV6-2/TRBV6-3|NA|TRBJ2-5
TGTGCCAGCAGTTACCCCGAGGATAGCGGGAGTGTGGAGACCCAGTACTTC
CASSYPEDSGSVETQYF
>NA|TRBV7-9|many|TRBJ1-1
TGTGCCAGCAGCTTAATCGGGCAGGGGCCCATGAACACTGAAGCTTTCTTT
CASSLIGQGPMNTEAFF
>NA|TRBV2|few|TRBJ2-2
TGTGCCAGCAGCTACGCAGAGTACACCGGGGAGCTGTTTTTT
CASSYAEYTGELFF
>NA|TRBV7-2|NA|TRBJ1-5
TGTGCCAGCAGCTTAGAAATGAGTCAGCCCCAGCATTTT
CASSLEMSQPQHF
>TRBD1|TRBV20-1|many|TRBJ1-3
TGCAGTGCTGCGGACAGGATATCTGGAAACACCATATATTTT
CSAADRISGNTIYF
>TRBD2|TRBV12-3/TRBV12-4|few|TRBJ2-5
TGTGCCAGCACCAGTGCGGGAGGGCCGTGGGAGACCCAGTACTTC
CASTSAGGPWETQYF
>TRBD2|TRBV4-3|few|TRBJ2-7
TGCGCCAGCAGCCAAGGAGCGGGAGCGGCCTACGAGCAGTACTTC
CASSQGAGAAYEQYF
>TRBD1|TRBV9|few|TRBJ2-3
TGTGCCAGCAGCCCAGGGACAGGGGGTCCCACAGATACGCAGTATTTT
CASSPGTGGPTDTQYF
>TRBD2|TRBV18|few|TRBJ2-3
TGTGCCAGCTCACCACCGGAATTAAGTCAAGCGGGGGGAGATACGCAGTATTTT
CASSPPELSQAGGDTQYF
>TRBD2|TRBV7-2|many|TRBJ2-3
TGTGCCAGCAGCGATAGCGGGCCCAGCACAGATACGCAGTATTTT
CASSDSGPSTDTQYF
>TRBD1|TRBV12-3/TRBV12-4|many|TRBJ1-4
TGTGCCAGCAGTATCCATAGGGGGCTGGGTGAAAAACTGTTTTTT
CASSIHRGLGEKLFF